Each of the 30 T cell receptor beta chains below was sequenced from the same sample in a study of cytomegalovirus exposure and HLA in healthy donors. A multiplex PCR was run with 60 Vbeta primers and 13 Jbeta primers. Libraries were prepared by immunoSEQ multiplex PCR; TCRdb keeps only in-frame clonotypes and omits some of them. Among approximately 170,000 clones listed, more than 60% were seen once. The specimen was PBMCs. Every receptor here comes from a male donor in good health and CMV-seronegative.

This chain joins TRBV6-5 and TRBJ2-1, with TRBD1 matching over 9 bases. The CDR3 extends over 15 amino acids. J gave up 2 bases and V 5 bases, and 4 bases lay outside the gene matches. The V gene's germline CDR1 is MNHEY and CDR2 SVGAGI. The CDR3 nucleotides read TGTGCCAGCAGTATTACAGGGGGCGCCTACAATGAGCAGTTCTTC. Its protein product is CASSITGGAYNEQFF.

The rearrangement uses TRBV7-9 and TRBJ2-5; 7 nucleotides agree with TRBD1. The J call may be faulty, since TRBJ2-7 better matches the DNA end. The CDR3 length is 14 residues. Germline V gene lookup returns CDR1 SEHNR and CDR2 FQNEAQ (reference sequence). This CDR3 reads CASSLADRAYEQYF. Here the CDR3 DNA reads TGTGCCAGCAGCTTAGCAGACAGGGCTTACGAGCAGTACTTC.

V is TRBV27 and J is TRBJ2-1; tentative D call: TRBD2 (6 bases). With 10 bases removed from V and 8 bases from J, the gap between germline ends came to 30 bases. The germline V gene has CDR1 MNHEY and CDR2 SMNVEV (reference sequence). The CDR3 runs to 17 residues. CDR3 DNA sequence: TGTGCCATCCTTCCGGGACTCTCTCGCAAACGAGGGCATGAGCAGTTCTTC. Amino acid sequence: CAILPGLSRKRGHEQFF.

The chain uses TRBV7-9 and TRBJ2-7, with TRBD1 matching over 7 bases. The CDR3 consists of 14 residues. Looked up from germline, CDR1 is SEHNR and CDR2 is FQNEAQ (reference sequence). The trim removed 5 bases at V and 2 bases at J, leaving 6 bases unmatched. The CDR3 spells CASSPDRVPYEQYF. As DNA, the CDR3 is TGTGCCAGCAGCCCTGACAGGGTCCCCTACGAGCAGTACTTC.

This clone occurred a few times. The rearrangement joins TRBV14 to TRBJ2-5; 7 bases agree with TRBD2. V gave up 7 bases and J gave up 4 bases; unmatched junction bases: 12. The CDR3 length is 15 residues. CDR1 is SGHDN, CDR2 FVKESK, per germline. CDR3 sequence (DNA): TGTGCCAGCACCTACAACAGCGGGAAGGGAGAGACCCAGTACTTC. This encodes CASTYNSGKGETQYF.

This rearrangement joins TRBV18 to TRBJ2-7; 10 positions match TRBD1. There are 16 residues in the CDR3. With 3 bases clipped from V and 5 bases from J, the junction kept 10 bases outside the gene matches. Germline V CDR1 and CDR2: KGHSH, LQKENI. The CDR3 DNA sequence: TGTGCCAGCTCACCGGCCCGCGACAGGGGGCGCAACGAGCAGTACTTC. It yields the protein CASSPARDRGRNEQYF. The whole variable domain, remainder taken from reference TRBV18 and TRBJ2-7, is NAGVMQNPRHLVRRRGQEARLRCSPMKGHSHVYWYRQLPEEGLKFMVYLQKENIIDESGMPKERFSAEFPKEGPSILRIQQVVRGDSAAYFCASSPARDRGRNEQYFGPGTRLTVT.

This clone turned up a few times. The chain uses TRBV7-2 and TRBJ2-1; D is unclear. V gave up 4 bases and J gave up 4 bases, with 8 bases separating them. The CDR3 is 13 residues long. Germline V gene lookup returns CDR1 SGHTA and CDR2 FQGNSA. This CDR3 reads CASSWSIYNEQFF. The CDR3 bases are TGTGCCAGCAGCTGGAGCATTTACAATGAGCAGTTCTTC.

This CDR3 reads CSVLGSGGTEAFF. The DNA of the CDR3 is TGCAGCGTTCTCGGTAGTGGCGGCACTGAAGCTTTCTTT. This chain joins TRBV29-1 and TRBJ1-1; no definite D call. There are 13 residues in the CDR3. Trimming shortened V by 5 bases and J by 4 bases, and 14 bases separated the two germline ends. Germline V gene sequence: CDR1 SQVTM, CDR2 ANQGSEA. Looking up the rest from reference TRBV29-1 and TRBJ1-1 gives the full variable domain: SAVISQKPSRDICQRGTSLTIQCQVDSQVTMMFWYRQQPGQSLTLIATANQGSEATYESGFVIDKFPISRPNLTFSTLTVSNMSPEDSSIYLCSVLGSGGTEAFFGQGTRLTVV.

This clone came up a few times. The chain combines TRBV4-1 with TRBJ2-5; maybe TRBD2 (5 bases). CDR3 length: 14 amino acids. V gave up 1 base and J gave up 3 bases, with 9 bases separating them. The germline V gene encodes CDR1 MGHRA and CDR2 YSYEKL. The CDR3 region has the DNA TGCGCCAGCAGCCAAGGGAGCGGAAAAGAGACCCAGTACTTC. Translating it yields CASSQGSGKETQYF.

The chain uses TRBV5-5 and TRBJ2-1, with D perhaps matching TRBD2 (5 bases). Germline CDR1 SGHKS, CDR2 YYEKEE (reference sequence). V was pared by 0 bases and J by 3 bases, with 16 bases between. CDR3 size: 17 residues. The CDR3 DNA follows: TGTGCCAGCAGCTTGGCCCAGTTTGCGGGTTACTACAATGAGCAGTTCTTC. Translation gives CASSLAQFAGYYNEQFF. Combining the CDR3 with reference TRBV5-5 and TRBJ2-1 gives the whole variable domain DAGVTQSPTHLIKTRGQQVTLRCSPISGHKSVSWYQQVLGQGPQFIFQYYEKEERGRGNFPDRFSARQFPNYSSELNVNALLLGDSALYLCASSLAQFAGYYNEQFFGPGTRLTVL.

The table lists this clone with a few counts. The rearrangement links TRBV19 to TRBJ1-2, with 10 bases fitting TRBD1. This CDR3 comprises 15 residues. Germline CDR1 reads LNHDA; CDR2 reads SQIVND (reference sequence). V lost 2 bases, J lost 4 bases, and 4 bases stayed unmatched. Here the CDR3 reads CASSIRWTGGYGYTF. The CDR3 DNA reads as TGTGCCAGTAGTATACGGTGGACAGGGGGCTATGGCTACACCTTC.

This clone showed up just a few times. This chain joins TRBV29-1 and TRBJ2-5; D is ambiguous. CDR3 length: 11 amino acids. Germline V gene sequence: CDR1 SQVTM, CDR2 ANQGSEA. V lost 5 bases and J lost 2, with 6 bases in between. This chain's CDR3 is CSVSRQETQYF. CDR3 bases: TGCAGCGTTTCCCGGCAAGAGACCCAGTACTTC.

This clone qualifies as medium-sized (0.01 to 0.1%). The CDR3 DNA sequence: TGTGCCAGCAGCCAAGAGGAAGGGGCCTCGGGCTACGAGCAGTACTTC. This sequence encodes CASSQEEGASGYEQYF. J is TRBJ2-7 and V is TRBV4-2; weak D call: TRBD1 (5 bases). Trimming pared 0 bases from V and 3 bases from J, leaving 15 bases between. The CDR3 length is 16 residues. Looked up from germline, CDR1 is LGHNA and CDR2 is YNFKEQ.

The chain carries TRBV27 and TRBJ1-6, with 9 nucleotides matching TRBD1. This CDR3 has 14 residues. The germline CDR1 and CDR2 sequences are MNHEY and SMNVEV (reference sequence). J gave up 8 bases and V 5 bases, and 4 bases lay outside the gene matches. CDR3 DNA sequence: TGTGCCAGCAGTCCGGGACAGGGCTATTCACCCCTCCACTTT. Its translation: CASSPGQGYSPLHF.

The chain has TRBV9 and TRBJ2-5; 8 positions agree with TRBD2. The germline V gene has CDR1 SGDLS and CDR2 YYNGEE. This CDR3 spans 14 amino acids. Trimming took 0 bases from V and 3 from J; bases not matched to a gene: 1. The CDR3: CASSVGREEETQYF. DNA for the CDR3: TGTGCCAGCAGCGTAGGGCGGGAGGAAGAGACCCAGTACTTC.

CDR3 bases: TGTGCCAGCAGCCCTTTAGCGGGAGCAGATACGCAGTATTTT. The encoded protein is CASSPLAGADTQYF. V gene TRBV7-3 combines with J gene TRBJ2-3; 9 nucleotides match TRBD2. This CDR3 spans 14 amino acids. CDR1 and CDR2 from the germline V gene are SGHTA and FQGTGA. Trimming at V came to 5 bases and at J to 4 bases, leaving 4 bases not matched to a gene.

CDR3 in DNA: TGCGCCAGCAGCGGGATTACAGGGTACGAGCAGTACTTC. It specifies CASSGITGYEQYF. This chain connects TRBV5-1 to TRBJ2-7; D may be TRBD1 (6 bases). The germline V gene encodes CDR1 SGHRS and CDR2 YFSETQ. V was pared by 4 bases and J by 4 bases, with 12 bases between. The CDR3 spans 13 residues.

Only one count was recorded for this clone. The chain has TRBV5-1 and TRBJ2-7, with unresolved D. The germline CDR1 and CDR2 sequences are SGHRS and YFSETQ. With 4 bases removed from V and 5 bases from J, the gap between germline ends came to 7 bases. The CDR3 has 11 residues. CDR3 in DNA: TGCGCCAGCAGCGATCAGAACGAGCAGTACTTC. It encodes CASSDQNEQYF.

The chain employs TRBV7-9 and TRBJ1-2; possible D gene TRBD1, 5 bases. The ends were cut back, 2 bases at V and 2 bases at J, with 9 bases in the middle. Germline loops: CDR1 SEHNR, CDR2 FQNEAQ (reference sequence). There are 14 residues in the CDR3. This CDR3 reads CASSLKGPNYGYTF. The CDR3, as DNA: TGTGCCAGCAGCTTAAAGGGGCCCAACTATGGCTACACCTTC. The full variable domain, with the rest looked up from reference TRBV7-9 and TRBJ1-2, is DTGVSQNPRHKITKRGQNVTFRCDPISEHNRLYWYRQTLGQGPEFLTYFQNEAQLEKSRLLSDRFSAERPKGSFSTLEIQRTEQGDSAMYLCASSLKGPNYGYTFGSGTRLTVV.

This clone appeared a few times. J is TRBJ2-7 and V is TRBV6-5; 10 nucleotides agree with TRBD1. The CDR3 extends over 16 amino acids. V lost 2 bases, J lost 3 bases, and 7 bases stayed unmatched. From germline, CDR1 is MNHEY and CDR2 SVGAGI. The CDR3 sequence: CASSYTTGDRGYEQYF. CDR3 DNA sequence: TGTGCCAGCAGTTACACTACGGGGGACAGGGGCTACGAGCAGTACTTC.

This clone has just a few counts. In DNA form, the CDR3 reads TGTGCCAGCACCCTCCGTTCGGGGATGGGCCCAGATACGCAGTATTTT. Translating gives CASTLRSGMGPDTQYF. The rearrangement uses TRBV6-4 and TRBJ2-3, with D possibly being TRBD2 (5 bases). Germline CDR1 is MRHNA and CDR2 is SNTAGT. V gave up 7 bases and J gave up 4 bases, with 21 bases separating them. The length of the CDR3 is 16 residues.

The CDR3 DNA reads as TGTGCCTGGAGTGTCGCCCCAGGGGGCTATGGAAACACCATATATTTT. Its protein is CAWSVAPGGYGNTIYF. V gene TRBV30 combines with J gene TRBJ1-3; 8 bases line up with TRBD1. The CDR3 contains 16 residues. J lost 3 bases, V lost 0 bases, and 7 bases had no gene match. CDR1 and CDR2 (germline): GTSNPN, SVGIG (reference sequence).

The CDR3, as DNA: TGTGCCAGTACGTCCGGGTACGAGCAGTACTTC. Its protein is CASTSGYEQYF. The rearrangement links TRBV19 to TRBJ2-7; D gene uncertain. The germline V gene has CDR1 LNHDA and CDR2 SQIVND (reference sequence). The V and J ends lost 7 bases and 4 bases respectively, with 8 bases between them. The CDR3 is 11 amino acids.

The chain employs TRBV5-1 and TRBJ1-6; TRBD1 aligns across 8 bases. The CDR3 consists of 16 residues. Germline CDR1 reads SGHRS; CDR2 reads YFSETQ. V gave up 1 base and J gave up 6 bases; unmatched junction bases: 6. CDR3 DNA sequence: TGCGCCAGCAGCTTGAGGCAGGGGGCGCCTAATTCACCCCTCCACTTT. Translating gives CASSLRQGAPNSPLHF. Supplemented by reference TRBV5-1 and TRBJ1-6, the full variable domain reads KAGVTQTPRYLIKTRGQQVTLSCSPISGHRSVSWYQQTPGQGLQFLFEYFSETQRNKGNFPGRFSGRQFSNSRSEMNVSTLELGDSALYLCASSLRQGAPNSPLHFGNGTRLTVT.

CDR3 nucleotides: TGCGCCAGCAGCCAAGATCCGGGGAGCGACTATGGCTACACCTTC. This encodes CASSQDPGSDYGYTF. V is TRBV4-1 and J is TRBJ1-2, with D hard to call. The length of the CDR3 is 15 residues. Germline lookup yields CDR1 MGHRA and CDR2 YSYEKL. The ends were cut back, 0 bases at V and 3 bases at J, with 11 bases in the middle.

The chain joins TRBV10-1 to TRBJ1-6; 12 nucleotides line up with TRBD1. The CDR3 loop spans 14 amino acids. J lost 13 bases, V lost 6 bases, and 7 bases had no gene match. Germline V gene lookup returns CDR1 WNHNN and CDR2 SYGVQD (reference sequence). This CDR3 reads CASRSGQGAYPLHF. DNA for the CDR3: TGCGCCAGCAGGTCGGGACAGGGGGCGTACCCCCTCCACTTT.

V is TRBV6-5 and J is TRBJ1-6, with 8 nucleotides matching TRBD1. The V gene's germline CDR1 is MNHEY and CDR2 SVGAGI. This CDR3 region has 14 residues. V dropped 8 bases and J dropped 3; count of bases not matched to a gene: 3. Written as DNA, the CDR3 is TGTGCCAGCTTTACAGGGGGCTATAATTCACCCCTCCACTTT. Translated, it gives CASFTGGYNSPLHF.

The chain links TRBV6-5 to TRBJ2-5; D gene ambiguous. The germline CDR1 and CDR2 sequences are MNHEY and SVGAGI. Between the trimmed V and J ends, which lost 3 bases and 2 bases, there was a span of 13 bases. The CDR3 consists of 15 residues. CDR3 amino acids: CASSYAPEWQETQYF. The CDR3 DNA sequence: TGTGCCAGCAGTTATGCCCCGGAGTGGCAAGAGACCCAGTACTTC.

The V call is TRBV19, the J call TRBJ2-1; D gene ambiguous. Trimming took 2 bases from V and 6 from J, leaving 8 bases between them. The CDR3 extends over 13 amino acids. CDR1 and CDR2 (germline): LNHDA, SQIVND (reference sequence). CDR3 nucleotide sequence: TGTGCCAGTAGTATAACGCGAGGCAATGAGCAGTTCTTC. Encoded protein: CASSITRGNEQFF. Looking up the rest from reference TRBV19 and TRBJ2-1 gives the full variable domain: DGGITQSPKYLFRKEGQNVTLSCEQNLNHDAMYWYRQDPGQGLRLIYYSQIVNDFQKGDIAEGYSVSREKKESFPLTVTSAQKNPTAFYLCASSITRGNEQFFGPGTRLTVL.

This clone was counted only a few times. The CDR3: CASNRQGARGYTF. In DNA, the CDR3 is TGTGCCAGTAACAGGCAGGGGGCGCGGGGCTACACCTTC. V usage is TRBV19 and J usage is TRBJ1-2; 8 bases are shared with TRBD1. V trimming: 7 bases; J trimming: 8 bases; junction bases outside the gene matches: 9. Per germline, CDR1 LNHDA and CDR2 SQIVND (reference sequence). The CDR3 is 13 residues long.